The 18 T cell receptor beta chains presented below share a single source sample, sequenced in a study of CD8 T cells in ankylosing spondylitis. TCRdb re-analysed the 5' RACE reads in MiXCR, keeping a single row per CDR3 protein. The table lists just under 95,000 distinct CDR3 sequences, about 9% of them singletons. The sequenced material came from blood, either unsorted or a sorted T cell fraction (not recorded which). The origin of the receptors is a male donor with ankylosing spondylitis or in good health (not recorded which).

CDR3 sequence (DNA): TGCAGCGGACGACAGGGTGGCGATACGCAGTATTTT. Its protein is CSGRQGGDTQYF. The chain employs TRBV29-1 and TRBJ2-3; 7 bases are a match to TRBD1. Germline CDR1 reads SQVTM; CDR2 reads ANQGSEA. The CDR3 extends over 12 amino acids. Germline trimming cut 7 bases from V and 6 bases from J; bases unmatched to any gene: 7.

In this sample, this clonotype turned up many times. V and J are TRBV20-1 and TRBJ2-3, with 8 bases lining up with TRBD2. Germline V CDR1 and CDR2: DFQATT, SNEGSKA (reference sequence). V gave up 5 bases and J gave up 0 bases; unmatched junction bases: 10. This CDR3 has 16 residues. The CDR3 nucleotides read TGCAGTGCTTCCGAACTGCGGGGGGTGAGCACAGATACGCAGTATTTT. Residues: CSASELRGVSTDTQYF.

As for this clonotype: A read error may explain this, as a much larger clone is one base away. The genes are TRBV6-5 and TRBJ2-1; TRBD2 matches 9 bases. The V gene end was trimmed by 0 bases and the J gene end by 6 bases; junction bases not matched to a gene: 3. Germline V gives CDR1 MNHEY, CDR2 SVGAGI. The CDR3 is 15 residues long. DNA of the CDR3: TGTGCCAGCAGTTACTCGAGACTAGCGGCCAATGAGCAGTTCTTC. Translation gives CASSYSRLAANEQFF.

The chain recombines TRBV12-3 or TRBV12-4 with TRBJ2-2; TRBD2 matches 7 bases. This CDR3 contains 17 residues. Trimming took 3 bases from V and 2 from J; bases not matched to a gene: 9. CDR3 residues: CASSLVPGGTNTGELFF. The CDR3, as DNA: TGTGCCAGCAGTTTGGTCCCCGGGGGGACCAACACCGGGGAGCTGTTTTTT.

This clonotype was observed many times. The chain carries TRBV30 and TRBJ1-4, with 7 positions matching TRBD1. V was clipped by 2 bases and J by 0 bases; unmatched bases: 9. Germline V gene sequence: CDR1 GTSNPN, CDR2 SVGIG (reference sequence). There are 17 residues in the CDR3. The CDR3 is CAWSILTGKTTNEKLFF. CDR3 coding DNA: TGTGCCTGGAGTATCCTGACAGGGAAAACAACTAATGAAAAACTGTTTTTT.

This clonotype was counted ten times or more. This chain joins TRBV5-1 and TRBJ2-1, with D perhaps TRBD2 (5 bases). This CDR3 region has 15 residues. Trimming took off 0 bases at V and 8 bases at J, with 15 bases between the two ends. The V gene's germline CDR1 is SGHRS and CDR2 YFSETQ. CDR3 residues: CASSLVGANPDEQFF. The CDR3 DNA sequence: TGCGCCAGCAGCTTGGTGGGAGCCAATCCGGATGAGCAGTTCTTC.

The table lists this clonotype with many counts. The V and J genes are TRBV4-2 and TRBJ2-1; D gene unclear. CDR1 is LGHNA, CDR2 YNFKEQ, per germline. The CDR3 extends over 13 amino acids. V was clipped by 4 bases and J by 2 bases, with 6 bases between them. This chain's CDR3 is CASSLEPYNEQFF. In DNA, the CDR3 is TGTGCCAGCAGCCTCGAACCCTACAATGAGCAGTTCTTC.

This clonotype was seen ten or more times. The V gene is TRBV6-5, the J gene TRBJ2-7; TRBD1 matches at 8 bases. This CDR3 has 18 residues. V dropped 0 bases and J dropped 3; count of bases not matched to a gene: 13. CDR1 is MNHEY and CDR2 is SVGAGI in the germline V gene. CDR3 sequence reads: CASSYSIVGIGQGYEQYF. DNA of the CDR3: TGTGCCAGCAGTTACTCGATAGTTGGAATAGGACAGGGCTACGAGCAGTACTTC.

This clonotype turned up a few times. V usage is TRBV24-1 and J usage is TRBJ1-4; D not resolved. Germline CDR1 and CDR2: KGHDR and SFDVKD. This CDR3 is built from 15 residues. V dropped 2 bases and J dropped 4 bases, with 10 bases sitting between them. CDR3 region: CATSDSRSLNEKLFF. CDR3 nucleotides: TGTGCCACCAGTGATTCCAGGTCCCTTAATGAAAAACTGTTTTTT.

This clonotype was found a few times. The chain combines TRBV11-2 with TRBJ2-4, with 8 bases identical to TRBD2. From germline, CDR1 is SGHAT and CDR2 FQNNGV. The V segment lost 4 bases and the J segment 13 bases; nucleotides outside the gene matches: 9. This CDR3 has 13 amino acids. In DNA form, the CDR3 reads TGTGCCAGCAGCTCAGCATATAGCGGGGCACAGTACTTC. It translates to CASSSAYSGAQYF.

This clonotype showed up many times. The chain recombines TRBV24-1 with TRBJ1-1; TRBD1 matches 8 bases. This CDR3 has 14 residues. Germline V gives CDR1 KGHDR, CDR2 SFDVKD. Trimming at V came to 4 bases and at J to 4 bases, leaving 4 bases not matched to a gene. CDR3 DNA sequence: TGTGCCACCAGTGACAGGGACAGGAGCACTGAAGCTTTCTTT. This codes for CATSDRDRSTEAFF.

In this sample, this clonotype turned up many times. The V gene is TRBV7-6, the J gene TRBJ2-3; D unclear. Germline V gene data show CDR1 as SGHVS and CDR2 as FNYEAQ. The CDR3 consists of 19 residues. V was cut by 1 base and J by 0 bases, with 20 bases left in between. CDR3 sequence (DNA): TGTGCCAGCAGCTTAGGGTTTGGATCGGGCGGTGCTAGCACAGATACGCAGTATTTT. Its translation: CASSLGFGSGGASTDTQYF.

This clonotype was counted many times. The chain uses TRBV30 and TRBJ1-1; D gene ambiguous. Trimming took 4 bases from V and 0 from J, leaving 12 bases between them. CDR3 length: 14 residues. The germline V gene encodes CDR1 GTSNPN and CDR2 SVGIG (reference sequence). The CDR3 DNA follows: TGTGCCTGGAACGATGGACGGATGAACACTGAAGCTTTCTTT. Protein: CAWNDGRMNTEAFF.

This clonotype was observed at least ten times. The rearrangement uses TRBV11-2 and TRBJ2-7, with D perhaps TRBD1 or TRBD2 (6 bases each). The CDR3 is made up of 15 amino acids. Trimming shortened V by 5 bases and J by 7 bases, and 21 bases separated the two germline ends. Germline lookup yields CDR1 SGHAT and CDR2 FQNNGV. In DNA form, the CDR3 reads TGTGCCAGCAGCCCTACGGGGGCTAGCTGGAAAGAGCAGTACTTC. Protein product: CASSPTGASWKEQYF. The full variable domain, in which reference TRBV11-2 and TRBJ2-7 provide the parts outside the CDR3, is EAGVAQSPRYKIIEKRQSVAFWCNPISGHATLYWYQQILGQGPKLLIQFQNNGVVDDSQLPKDRFSAERLKGVDSTLKIQPAKLEDSAVYLCASSPTGASWKEQYFGPGTRLTVT.

There are many counts of this clonotype. This chain connects TRBV30 to TRBJ1-4; possible D gene TRBD1, 5 bases. Trimming removed 0 bases from V and 5 bases from J, with 10 bases in between. The CDR3 extends over 14 amino acids. Germline V CDR1 and CDR2: GTSNPN, SVGIG (reference sequence). The chain's CDR3 is CAWSVGQGNEKLFF. The CDR3 DNA sequence: TGTGCCTGGAGTGTCGGGCAGGGAAATGAAAAACTGTTTTTT.

This clonotype showed up many times. The chain has TRBV2 and TRBJ1-1; D might be TRBD1 (5 bases). There are 15 residues in the CDR3. Trimming cost V 10 bases and J 1 base, with 19 bases left between them. CDR1 SNHLY and CDR2 FYNNEI come from the germline V gene. In DNA form, the CDR3 reads TGTGCCACCATACCGACAGCCCAAGGGAACACTGAAGCTTTCTTT. It encodes CATIPTAQGNTEAFF.

This clonotype was detected many times. V and J are TRBV28 and TRBJ2-6; D may be TRBD1 (6 bases). Germline loops: CDR1 MDHEN, CDR2 SYDVKM. The ends were cut back, 5 bases at V and 4 bases at J, with 12 bases in the middle. The CDR3 is 15 residues long. CDR3 nucleotides: TGTGCCAGCAGTATCCCAGGGGCAGGGGCCAACGTCCTGACTTTC. Translation gives CASSIPGAGANVLTF. Filled out from reference TRBV28 and TRBJ2-6, the complete variable domain reads DVKVTQSSRYLVKRTGEKVFLECVQDMDHENMFWYRQDPGLGLRLIYFSYDVKMKEKGDIPEGYSVSREKKERFSLILESASTNQTSMYLCASSIPGAGANVLTFGAGSRLTVL.

This clonotype was counted ten times or more. The V gene is TRBV10-3, the J gene TRBJ1-6, with a possible D match to TRBD1 (5 bases). Between the trimmed V and J ends, which lost 2 bases and 10 bases, there was a span of 18 bases. The CDR3 has 16 amino acids. Germline V gene sequence: CDR1 ENHRY, CDR2 SYGVKD. The CDR3: CAISEESVGVGSPLHF. DNA for the CDR3: TGTGCCATCAGTGAGGAGTCGGTGGGGGTAGGGTCACCCCTCCACTTT.